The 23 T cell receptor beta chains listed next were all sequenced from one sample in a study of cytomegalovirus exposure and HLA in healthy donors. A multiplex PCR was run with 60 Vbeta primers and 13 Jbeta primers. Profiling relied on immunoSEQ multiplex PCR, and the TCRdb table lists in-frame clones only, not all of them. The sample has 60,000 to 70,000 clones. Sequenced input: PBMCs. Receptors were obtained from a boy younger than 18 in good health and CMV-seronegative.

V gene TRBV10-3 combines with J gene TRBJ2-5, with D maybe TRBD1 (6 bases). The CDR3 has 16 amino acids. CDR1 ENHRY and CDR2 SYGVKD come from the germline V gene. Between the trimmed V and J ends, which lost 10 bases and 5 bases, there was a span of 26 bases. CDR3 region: CANTRPGCTGRETQYF. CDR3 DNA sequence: TGTGCCAACACCAGACCAGGGTGTACAGGGCGGGAGACCCAGTACTTC.

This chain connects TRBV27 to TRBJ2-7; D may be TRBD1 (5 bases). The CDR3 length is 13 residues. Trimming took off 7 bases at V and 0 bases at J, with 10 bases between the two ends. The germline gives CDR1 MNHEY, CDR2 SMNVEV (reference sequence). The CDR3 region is CASTVDSSYEQYF. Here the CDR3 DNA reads TGTGCCAGCACTGTAGACAGCTCCTACGAGCAGTACTTC.

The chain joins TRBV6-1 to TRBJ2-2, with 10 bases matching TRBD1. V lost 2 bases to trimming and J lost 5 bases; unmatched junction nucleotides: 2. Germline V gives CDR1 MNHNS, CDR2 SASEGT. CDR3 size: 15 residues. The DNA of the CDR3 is TGTGCCAGCAGTGAATGGACAGGGGGGACCGGGGAGCTGTTTTTT. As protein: CASSEWTGGTGELFF.

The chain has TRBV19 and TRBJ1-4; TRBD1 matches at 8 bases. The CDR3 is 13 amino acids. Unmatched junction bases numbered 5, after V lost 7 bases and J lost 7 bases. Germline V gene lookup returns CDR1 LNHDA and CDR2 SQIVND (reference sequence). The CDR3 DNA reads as TGTGCCAGTAAACGTACAGGGGGTGAAAAACTGTTTTTT. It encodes CASKRTGGEKLFF.

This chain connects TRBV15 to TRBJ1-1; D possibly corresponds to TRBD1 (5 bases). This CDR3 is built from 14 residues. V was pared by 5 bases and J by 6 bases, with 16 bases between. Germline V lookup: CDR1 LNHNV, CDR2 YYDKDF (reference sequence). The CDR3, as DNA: TGTGCCACCAGCCCCCGGCAGGGCGTCCCTGAAGCTTTCTTT. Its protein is CATSPRQGVPEAFF.

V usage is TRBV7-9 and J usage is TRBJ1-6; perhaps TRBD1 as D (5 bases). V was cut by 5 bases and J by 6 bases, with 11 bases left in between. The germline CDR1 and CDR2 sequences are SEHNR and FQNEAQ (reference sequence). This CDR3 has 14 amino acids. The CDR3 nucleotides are TGTGCCAGCAGCACCAGGGTTGGTAATTCACCCCTCCACTTT. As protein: CASSTRVGNSPLHF.

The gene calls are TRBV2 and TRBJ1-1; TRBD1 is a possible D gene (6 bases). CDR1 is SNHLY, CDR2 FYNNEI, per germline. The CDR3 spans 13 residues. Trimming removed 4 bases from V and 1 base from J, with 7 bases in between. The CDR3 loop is CASSVQGNTEAFF. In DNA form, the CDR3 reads TGTGCCAGCAGTGTACAGGGGAACACTGAAGCTTTCTTT.

The CDR3 sequence: CASSYRGDGYTF. The DNA of the CDR3 is TGTGCCAGCAGTTACCGGGGAGATGGCTACACCTTC. V and J are TRBV6-5 and TRBJ1-2; D is unclear. The CDR3 length is 12 residues. Trimming removed 2 bases from V and 6 bases from J, with 7 bases in between. Germline assignment: CDR1 MNHEY and CDR2 SVGAGI.

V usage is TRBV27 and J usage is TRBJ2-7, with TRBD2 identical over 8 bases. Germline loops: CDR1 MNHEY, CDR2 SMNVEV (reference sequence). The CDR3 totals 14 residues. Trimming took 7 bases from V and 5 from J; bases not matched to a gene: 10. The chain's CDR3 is CASTWSGSSHEQYF. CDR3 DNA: TGTGCCAGCACCTGGAGCGGGAGTAGCCACGAGCAGTACTTC.

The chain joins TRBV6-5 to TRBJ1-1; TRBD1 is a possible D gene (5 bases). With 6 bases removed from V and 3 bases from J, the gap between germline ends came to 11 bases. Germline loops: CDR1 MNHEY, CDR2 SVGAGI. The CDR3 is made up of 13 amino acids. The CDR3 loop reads CASRPAGHTEAFF. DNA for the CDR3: TGTGCCAGCAGACCCGCGGGGCACACTGAAGCTTTCTTT.

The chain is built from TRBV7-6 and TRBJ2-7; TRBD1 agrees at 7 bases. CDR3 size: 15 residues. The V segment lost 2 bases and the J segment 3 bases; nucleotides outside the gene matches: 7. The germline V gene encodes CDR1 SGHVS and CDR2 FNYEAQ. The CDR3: CASSLFGTDNYEQYF. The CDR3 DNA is TGTGCCAGCAGCTTATTCGGGACAGATAACTACGAGCAGTACTTC.

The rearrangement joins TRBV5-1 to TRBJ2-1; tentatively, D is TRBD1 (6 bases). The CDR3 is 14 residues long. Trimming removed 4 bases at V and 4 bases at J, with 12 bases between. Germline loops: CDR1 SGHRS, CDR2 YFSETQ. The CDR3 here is CASSRRQVYNEQFF. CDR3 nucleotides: TGCGCCAGCAGCCGACGACAGGTTTACAATGAGCAGTTCTTC.

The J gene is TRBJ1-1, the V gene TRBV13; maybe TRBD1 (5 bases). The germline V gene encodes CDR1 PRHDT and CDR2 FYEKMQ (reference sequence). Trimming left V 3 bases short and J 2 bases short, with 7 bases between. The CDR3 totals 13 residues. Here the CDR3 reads CASSFDRNTEAFF. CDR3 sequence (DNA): TGTGCCAGCAGCTTCGACAGAAACACTGAAGCTTTCTTT.

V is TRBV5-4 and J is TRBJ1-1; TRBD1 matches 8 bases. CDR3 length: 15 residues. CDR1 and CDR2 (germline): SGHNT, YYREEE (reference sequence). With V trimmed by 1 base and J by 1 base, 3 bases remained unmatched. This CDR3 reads CASSLTGQGNTEAFF. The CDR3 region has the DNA TGTGCCAGCAGCTTGACAGGACAGGGGAACACTGAAGCTTTCTTT.

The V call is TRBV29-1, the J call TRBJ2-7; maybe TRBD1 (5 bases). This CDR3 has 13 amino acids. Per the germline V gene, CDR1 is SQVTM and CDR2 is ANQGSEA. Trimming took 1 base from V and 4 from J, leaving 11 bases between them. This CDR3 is CSVEVGREYEQYF. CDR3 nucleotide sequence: TGCAGCGTTGAAGTAGGCAGGGAATACGAGCAGTACTTC.

The CDR3 sequence: CASRELQGARDEQYF. The DNA of the CDR3 is TGTGCCAGCAGGGAACTACAGGGGGCCAGAGACGAGCAGTACTTC. The rearrangement uses TRBV6-1 and TRBJ2-7, with 9 bases identical to TRBD1. Germline lookup yields CDR1 MNHNS and CDR2 SASEGT. The V gene end was trimmed by 6 bases and the J gene end by 5 bases; junction bases not matched to a gene: 11. The CDR3 loop spans 15 amino acids.

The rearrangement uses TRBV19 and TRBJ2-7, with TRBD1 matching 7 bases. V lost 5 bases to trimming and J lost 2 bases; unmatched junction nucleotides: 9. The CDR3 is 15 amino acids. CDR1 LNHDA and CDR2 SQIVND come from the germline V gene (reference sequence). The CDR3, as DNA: TGTGCCAGTAGTGTTAGGACAGGAGCCGCCTACGAGCAGTACTTC. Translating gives CASSVRTGAAYEQYF.

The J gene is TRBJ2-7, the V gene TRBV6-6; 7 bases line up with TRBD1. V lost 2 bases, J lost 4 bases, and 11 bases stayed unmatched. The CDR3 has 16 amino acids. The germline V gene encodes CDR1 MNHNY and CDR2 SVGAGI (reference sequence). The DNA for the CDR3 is TGTGCCAGCAGTTACCCCGCCGGGACAGTATATTACGAGCAGTACTTC. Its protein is CASSYPAGTVYYEQYF.

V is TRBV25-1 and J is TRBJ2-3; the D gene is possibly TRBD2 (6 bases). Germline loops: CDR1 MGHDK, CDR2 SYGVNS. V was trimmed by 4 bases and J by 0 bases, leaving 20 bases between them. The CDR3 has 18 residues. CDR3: CASSVPRSGPPSTDTQYF. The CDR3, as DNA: TGTGCCAGCAGTGTCCCTCGCAGCGGGCCCCCTAGCACAGATACGCAGTATTTT.

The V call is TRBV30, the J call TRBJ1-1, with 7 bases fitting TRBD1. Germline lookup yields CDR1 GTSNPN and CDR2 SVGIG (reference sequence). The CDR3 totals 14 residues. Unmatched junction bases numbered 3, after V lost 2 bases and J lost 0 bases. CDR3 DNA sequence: TGTGCCTGGAGTCGGACAGGACTGAACACTGAAGCTTTCTTT. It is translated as CAWSRTGLNTEAFF.

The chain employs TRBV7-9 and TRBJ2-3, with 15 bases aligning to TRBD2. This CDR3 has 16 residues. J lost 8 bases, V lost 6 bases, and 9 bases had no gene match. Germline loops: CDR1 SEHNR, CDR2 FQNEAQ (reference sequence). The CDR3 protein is CASSPMGLAGGGTQYF. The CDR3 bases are TGTGCCAGCAGTCCCATGGGACTAGCGGGAGGTGGTACGCAGTATTTT.

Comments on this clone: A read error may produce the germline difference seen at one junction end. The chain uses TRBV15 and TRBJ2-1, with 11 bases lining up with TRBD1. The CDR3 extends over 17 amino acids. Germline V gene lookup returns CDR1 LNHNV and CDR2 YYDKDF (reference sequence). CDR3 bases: TGTGCCACCAGCGCTGGGGACAGGGGGAGCTCCGACAATGAGCAGTTCTTC. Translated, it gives CATSAGDRGSSDNEQFF.

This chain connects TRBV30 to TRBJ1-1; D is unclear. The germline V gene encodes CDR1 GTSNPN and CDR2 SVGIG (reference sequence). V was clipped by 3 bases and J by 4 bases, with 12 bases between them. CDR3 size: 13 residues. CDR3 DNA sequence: TGTGCCTGGAGCGCCGGAGAGGGCACTGAAGCTTTCTTT. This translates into CAWSAGEGTEAFF.